The next 14 T cell receptor beta chains were all read from a single sample in a study of T cells in Graves' hyperthyroidism and ophthalmopathy. RNA transcripts provided the source from which TCR beta CDR3 regions were amplified. During a first-round RT-PCR of the TCR CDR3, the HTBI primer set was used. TCRdb processed the multiplex PCR reads anew with MiXCR; each CDR3 protein has one entry. This sample has roughly 330,000 distinct CDR3 sequences, with about 15% found just once. Material: blood. The receptors were sampled from a man aged 25 to 40 with Graves' hyperthyroidism.

The sample holds many counts of this clonotype. The gene calls are TRBV20-1 and TRBJ2-7; 8 bases fit TRBD2. The CDR3 loop spans 14 amino acids. V gave up 0 bases and J gave up 9 bases; unmatched junction bases: 10. The V gene's germline CDR1 is DFQATT and CDR2 SNEGSKA (reference sequence). CDR3: CSAREDRGGGGQYF. For the CDR3, the DNA is TGCAGTGCTAGAGAGGATCGGGGGGGAGGAGGGCAGTACTTC.

This clonotype was picked up a small number of times. CDR3 loop: CSALLNSEQYF. As DNA, the CDR3 is TGCAGTGCCCTTTTAAACTCCGAGCAGTACTTC. V and J are TRBV20-1 and TRBJ2-7, with D hard to call. Trimming removed 6 bases from V and 6 bases from J, with 12 bases in between. Germline assignment: CDR1 DFQATT and CDR2 SNEGSKA (reference sequence). The length of the CDR3 is 11 residues.

The CDR3 DNA sequence: TGTGCCAGTAGTACCCAGGCCGGGACAAAGAGTCAGCCCCAGCATTTT. It translates to CASSTQAGTKSQPQHF. The V call is TRBV19, the J call TRBJ1-5; D possibly corresponds to TRBD1 (6 bases). Germline loops: CDR1 LNHDA, CDR2 SQIVND (reference sequence). The CDR3 consists of 16 residues. Trimming took 4 bases from V and 6 from J, leaving 19 bases between them.

The rearrangement links TRBV5-4 to TRBJ2-2; D possibly uses TRBD1 or TRBD2 (6 bases each). Trimming removed 4 bases at V and 3 bases at J, with 13 bases between. Germline lookup yields CDR1 SGHNT and CDR2 YYREEE (reference sequence). CDR3 length: 15 amino acids. Here the CDR3 reads CASSRRDKDTGELFF. For the CDR3, the DNA is TGTGCCAGCAGCCGGCGGGACAAAGACACCGGGGAGCTGTTTTTT.

The table lists this clonotype with a few counts. The chain is built from TRBV7-3 and TRBJ2-1, with 9 bases aligning to TRBD1. The CDR3 sequence is 17 residues long. Germline CDR1 and CDR2: SGHTA and FQGTGA. The junction had 13 bases not matched to a gene; V was cut back by 5 bases and J by 5 bases. CDR3 sequence reads: CASSQGFGTGPNNEQFF. For the CDR3, the DNA is TGTGCCAGCAGCCAGGGGTTTGGGACAGGGCCCAACAATGAGCAGTTCTTC.

This clonotype was recorded at least ten times. This sequence joins TRBV2 and TRBJ1-5; a weak D match, TRBD1 (5 bases). V was cut by 6 bases and J by 2 bases, with 8 bases left in between. Germline lookup yields CDR1 SNHLY and CDR2 FYNNEI. The length of the CDR3 is 13 residues. The chain's CDR3 is CASRGGGNQPQHF. The CDR3 DNA reads TGTGCCAGCAGGGGGGGGGGCAATCAGCCCCAGCATTTT.

This chain links TRBV20-1 with TRBJ2-3, with no clear D. CDR3 size: 11 residues. CDR1 and CDR2 (germline): DFQATT, SNEGSKA (reference sequence). V was clipped by 5 bases and J by 2 bases, with 5 bases between them. Written as DNA, the CDR3 is TGCAGTGCTCAGTACACAGATACGCAGTATTTT. Amino acid sequence: CSAQYTDTQYF.

This clonotype has a count of ten or more. This chain uses TRBV27 with TRBJ2-5; 8 bases match TRBD1. The CDR3 totals 14 residues. Germline V gives CDR1 MNHEY, CDR2 SMNVEV (reference sequence). V was clipped by 2 bases and J by 4 bases; unmatched bases: 3. CDR3 sequence: CASSLTGGTETQYF. CDR3 DNA sequence: TGTGCCAGCAGTTTAACAGGGGGTACAGAGACCCAGTACTTC.

On this clonotype: This may stem from a read error, because a much larger clone lies one nucleotide away. The chain carries TRBV28 and TRBJ2-1, with D perhaps TRBD1 (5 bases). The CDR3 has 18 amino acids. In germline, CDR1 is MDHEN, CDR2 SYDVKM. The chain's CDR3 is CASSLPGHLRPPYNEQLF. The CDR3, as DNA: TGTGCCAGCAGTTTACCCGGACACCTCCGTCCCCCCTACAATGAGCAGCTCTTC.

This clonotype was recorded a few times. The J gene is TRBJ1-3, the V gene TRBV10-3; D call uncertain. There are 12 residues in the CDR3. Germline V gene data show CDR1 as ENHRY and CDR2 as SYGVKD. Deletions cut 2 bases from V and 4 bases from J, with 3 bases between. DNA for the CDR3: TGTGCCATCAGTGAGCTGGGAAACACCATATATTTT. This sequence encodes CAISELGNTIYF.

The sample holds a few counts of this clonotype. The chain carries TRBV2 and TRBJ1-3; 7 positions agree with TRBD1. V lost 6 bases and J lost 1; bases outside the gene matches: 12. Germline assignment: CDR1 SNHLY and CDR2 FYNNEI. The CDR3 is made up of 17 amino acids. CDR3 region: CASSAWTGALSGNTIYF. The CDR3 coding sequence is TGTGCCAGCAGCGCCTGGACAGGCGCTCTATCTGGAAACACCATATATTTT.

This clonotype has a count of ten or more. The chain recombines TRBV10-3 with TRBJ2-1; 10 bases are a match to TRBD2. V trimming: 3 bases; J trimming: 7 bases; junction bases outside the gene matches: 9. The CDR3 is 16 residues long. Germline V lookup: CDR1 ENHRY, CDR2 SYGVKD. The CDR3 nucleotides read TGTGCCATCAGTGATCAGGCTAGCGGGAGTGGGAATGAGCAGTTCTTC. This codes for CAISDQASGSGNEQFF.

This clonotype was recorded a few times. The chain joins TRBV7-9 to TRBJ2-2; D remains unclear. CDR1 is SEHNR, CDR2 FQNEAQ, per germline (reference sequence). Trimming removed 7 bases at V and 4 bases at J, with 22 bases between. CDR3 length equals 17 residues. For the CDR3, the DNA is TGTGCCAGCACCGGTGAGGACGGAGAAAAGGGCACCGGGGAGCTGTTTTTT. Translated: CASTGEDGEKGTGELFF.

This clonotype has at least ten counts. V usage is TRBV5-6 and J usage is TRBJ1-2; the D is unclear. CDR1 and CDR2 from the germline V gene are SGHDT and YYEEEE. Trimming removed 0 bases at V and 2 bases at J, with 8 bases between. The CDR3 extends over 14 amino acids. The CDR3 region is CASSLVEQNYGYTF. The CDR3 nucleotides are TGTGCCAGCAGCTTGGTGGAACAGAACTATGGCTACACCTTC.